The 30 T cell receptor beta chains reported below all come from one sample, sequenced in a study of memory CD4+ T cells and cytomegalovirus serostatus. The sort gate was single viable CD3+CD4+CD8-CD45RO+ cells for memory CD4+ T cells. Sequenced by immunoSEQ multiplex PCR; TCRdb stores in-frame clones only, minus some. The sample records 25,000 to 30,000 clones, about four fifths being singletons. The sequencing input was memory CD4+ T cells from blood. The receptors were sampled from an adult in good health and CMV-seronegative.

V and J are TRBV7-9 and TRBJ2-7; 7 bases are shared with TRBD1. CDR3 size: 15 residues. Trimming at V came to 2 bases and at J to 2 bases, leaving 6 bases not matched to a gene. CDR1 and CDR2 (germline): SEHNR, FQNEAQ (reference sequence). CDR3 nucleotide sequence: TGTGCCAGCAGCTTATCCGGGACAGTGACCTACGAGCAGTACTTC. Translation: CASSLSGTVTYEQYF. The full variable domain, rest sourced from reference TRBV7-9 and TRBJ2-7, is DTGVSQNPRHKITKRGQNVTFRCDPISEHNRLYWYRQTLGQGPEFLTYFQNEAQLEKSRLLSDRFSAERPKGSFSTLEIQRTEQGDSAMYLCASSLSGTVTYEQYFGPGTRLTVT.

The gene calls are TRBV14 and TRBJ1-5; TRBD1 aligns across 8 bases. V lost 1 base to trimming and J lost 4 bases; unmatched junction nucleotides: 6. The CDR3 has 16 residues. Germline values: CDR1 SGHDN, CDR2 FVKESK. DNA for the CDR3: TGTGCCAGCAGCCAAGCACAGGGACAGGTTAATCAGCCCCAGCATTTT. This gives the protein CASSQAQGQVNQPQHF.

The chain recombines TRBV5-1 with TRBJ1-3, with D uncertain. Germline V lookup: CDR1 SGHRS, CDR2 YFSETQ. The CDR3 has 17 residues. Trimming removed 4 bases at V and 1 base at J, with 18 bases between. CDR3 sequence: CASSDNFDPGSGNTIYF. In DNA, the CDR3 is TGCGCCAGCAGCGATAATTTCGACCCGGGGTCTGGAAACACCATATATTTT.

This clone has a handful of counts. The chain uses TRBV4-2 and TRBJ2-2, with 8 bases identical to TRBD2. CDR1 is LGHNA, CDR2 YNFKEQ, per germline. The CDR3 extends over 16 amino acids. J gave up 3 bases and V 2 bases, and 5 bases lay outside the gene matches. The CDR3: CASSQPGGADTGELFF. CDR3 in DNA: TGTGCCAGCAGCCAACCCGGGGGGGCCGACACCGGGGAGCTGTTTTTT.

The genes are TRBV6-1 and TRBJ1-2, with a possible D match to TRBD1 (6 bases). CDR3 length: 13 amino acids. Trimming took off 3 bases at V and 9 bases at J, with 14 bases between the two ends. Germline values: CDR1 MNHNS, CDR2 SASEGT. The CDR3 sequence: CASSDLQGLRYTF. CDR3 nucleotides: TGTGCCAGCAGTGATCTACAGGGTCTACGCTACACCTTC.

The genes are TRBV19 and TRBJ2-3; D tentatively fits TRBD1 or TRBD2 (5 bases each). Germline CDR1 is LNHDA and CDR2 is SQIVND (reference sequence). This CDR3 has 13 amino acids. V dropped 4 bases and J dropped 10 bases, with 15 bases sitting between them. In DNA form, the CDR3 reads TGTGCCAGTAGTACATCAGGGACCCGGGCGCAGTATTTT. This encodes CASSTSGTRAQYF.

This clone has more than one count but fewer than ten. The V call is TRBV10-3, the J call TRBJ2-5; D gene uncertain. CDR3 size: 14 residues. V was clipped by 2 bases and J by 3 bases, with 10 bases between them. The germline V gene has CDR1 ENHRY and CDR2 SYGVKD. The CDR3 DNA sequence: TGTGCCATCAGTGAGCCGAGTCACGAAGAGACCCAGTACTTC. Its protein is CAISEPSHEETQYF.

This clone was seen only a few times. V usage is TRBV29-1 and J usage is TRBJ1-1; D is perhaps TRBD1 (5 bases). The V end lost 4 bases, the J end lost 5 bases, and 14 bases lay between the germline ends. The CDR3 has 13 residues. The V gene's germline CDR1 is SQVTM and CDR2 ANQGSEA. The CDR3 loop is CSVGGFVGTEAFF. The CDR3 DNA reads TGCAGCGTTGGGGGGTTCGTGGGGACTGAAGCTTTCTTT.

This chain uses TRBV7-2 with TRBJ2-5; weak D call: TRBD1 (5 bases). This CDR3 comprises 15 residues. Trimming shortened V by 1 base and J by 7 bases, and 16 bases separated the two germline ends. The germline CDR1 and CDR2 sequences are SGHTA and FQGNSA. The CDR3 nucleotides read TGTGCCAGCAGCTTAGGGGGCAGCCTAATCGGGACCCAGTACTTC. Translated: CASSLGGSLIGTQYF.

The chain carries TRBV9 and TRBJ1-1; D may be TRBD1 (6 bases). V shed 0 bases and J shed 4 bases, with 13 bases lying between them. The CDR3 is 15 amino acids. Per the germline V gene, CDR1 is SGDLS and CDR2 is YYNGEE. CDR3 protein: CASSVGWGLGTEAFF. The CDR3 region has the DNA TGTGCCAGCAGCGTAGGCTGGGGGCTCGGCACTGAAGCTTTCTTT.

V gene TRBV19 combines with J gene TRBJ2-1; D unclear. The CDR3 length is 10 residues. Trimming took 6 bases from V and 10 from J, leaving 7 bases between them. Germline V gene sequence: CDR1 LNHDA, CDR2 SQIVND (reference sequence). The CDR3 bases are TGTGCCAGTAGAAGGTACGAGCAGTTCTTC. It encodes CASRRYEQFF.

The chain has TRBV6-5 and TRBJ2-1; no clear D. The V gene's germline CDR1 is MNHEY and CDR2 SVGAGI. The CDR3 length is 13 residues. V was clipped by 5 bases and J by 5 bases, with 10 bases between them. The CDR3 protein is CASSTRLHNEQFF. CDR3 bases: TGTGCCAGCAGTACCCGACTGCACAATGAGCAGTTCTTC.

The chain is built from TRBV5-8 and TRBJ2-3; 7 positions agree with TRBD1. The germline V gene has CDR1 SGHTS and CDR2 YDEGEE. CDR3 length equals 16 residues. Trimming cost V 4 bases and J 2 bases; bases outside gene matches: 10. The CDR3 reads CASSPGTAPITDTQYF. CDR3 sequence (DNA): TGTGCCAGCAGCCCCGGGACAGCCCCTATCACAGATACGCAGTATTTT.

The count of this clone is one. This sequence joins TRBV30 and TRBJ2-4; TRBD2 aligns across 7 bases. V was clipped by 1 base and J by 7 bases; unmatched bases: 1. The CDR3 has 12 amino acids. The germline V gene encodes CDR1 GTSNPN and CDR2 SVGIG (reference sequence). CDR3 sequence: CAWSDGGNIQYF. In nucleotides, the CDR3 is TGTGCCTGGAGTGACGGGGGGAACATTCAGTACTTC.

The genes are TRBV7-9 and TRBJ1-1; a possible D gene is TRBD1 (6 bases). Trimming pared 4 bases from V and 6 bases from J, leaving 12 bases between. The CDR3 is made up of 13 amino acids. Germline V CDR1 and CDR2: SEHNR, FQNEAQ (reference sequence). This chain's CDR3 is CASSSNRDAEAFF. The CDR3 region has the DNA TGTGCCAGCAGCTCCAACAGGGATGCTGAAGCTTTCTTT. The full variable domain, its missing parts supplied by reference TRBV7-9 and TRBJ1-1, is DTGVSQNPRHKITKRGQNVTFRCDPISEHNRLYWYRQTLGQGPEFLTYFQNEAQLEKSRLLSDRFSAERPKGSFSTLEIQRTEQGDSAMYLCASSSNRDAEAFFGQGTRLTVV.

The rearrangement joins TRBV29-1 to TRBJ1-1, with D tentatively TRBD1 (6 bases). The length of the CDR3 is 13 residues. V was shortened by 6 bases and J by 2 bases, with 13 bases between the two germline ends. Germline loops: CDR1 SQVTM, CDR2 ANQGSEA. The CDR3 DNA is TGCAGCGTCAGGGGTATGGTCAACACTGAAGCTTTCTTT. It translates to CSVRGMVNTEAFF. The full variable domain, its missing parts supplied by reference TRBV29-1 and TRBJ1-1, is SAVISQKPSRDICQRGTSLTIQCQVDSQVTMMFWYRQQPGQSLTLIATANQGSEATYESGFVIDKFPISRPNLTFSTLTVSNMSPEDSSIYLCSVRGMVNTEAFFGQGTRLTVV.

This clone was recorded a few times. The chain is built from TRBV7-9 and TRBJ1-5; D is undetermined. CDR1 and CDR2 (germline): SEHNR, FQNEAQ (reference sequence). This CDR3 has 14 amino acids. The V end was cut by 2 bases, the J end by 7 bases, with 12 bases between. Written as DNA, the CDR3 is TGTGCCAGCAGCTTATTGGGTGTTGGGCAGCCCCAGCATTTT. Its protein product is CASSLLGVGQPQHF.

This chain joins TRBV5-1 and TRBJ1-1; D call uncertain. The V and J ends lost 2 bases and 1 base respectively, with 12 bases between them. The CDR3 contains 15 residues. Germline CDR1 reads SGHRS; CDR2 reads YFSETQ. This CDR3 is CASSFRSVGNTEAFF. CDR3 DNA: TGCGCCAGCAGCTTCAGGTCAGTGGGGAACACTGAAGCTTTCTTT.

The chain employs TRBV7-2 and TRBJ2-2, with TRBD2 identical over 8 bases. V gave up 1 base and J gave up 9 bases; unmatched junction bases: 4. Germline lookup yields CDR1 SGHTA and CDR2 FQGNSA. CDR3 length: 14 residues. CDR3 region: CASSLVAGKRELFF. For the CDR3, the DNA is TGTGCCAGCAGCTTAGTAGCGGGGAAACGGGAGCTGTTTTTT.

The chain carries TRBV28 and TRBJ1-2, with D possibly being TRBD1 (5 bases). The CDR3 has 11 residues. Per the germline V gene, CDR1 is MDHEN and CDR2 is SYDVKM. V dropped 8 bases and J dropped 7 bases, with 11 bases sitting between them. The CDR3 sequence: CASGQGVGYTF. CDR3 DNA sequence: TGTGCCAGCGGCCAGGGAGTTGGCTACACCTTC.

CDR3 in amino acids: CASSEVQAYEQYF. CDR3 coding DNA: TGTGCCAGCAGTGAAGTCCAGGCCTACGAGCAGTACTTC. This chain joins TRBV2 and TRBJ2-7, with D unresolved. Germline V gene sequence: CDR1 SNHLY, CDR2 FYNNEI. The germline V and J ends were trimmed by 1 base and 2 bases, with 6 bases remaining between them. This CDR3 contains 13 residues.

The chain is built from TRBV18 and TRBJ1-2; D is undetermined. Germline CDR1 and CDR2: KGHSH and LQKENI. The V end lost 2 bases, the J end lost 4 bases, and 14 bases lay between the germline ends. The CDR3 length is 15 residues. The CDR3: CASSPKLTPPYGYTF. In DNA form, the CDR3 reads TGTGCCAGCTCACCAAAGCTTACTCCCCCCTATGGCTACACCTTC. Complete variable domain (other parts from reference TRBV18 and TRBJ1-2): NAGVMQNPRHLVRRRGQEARLRCSPMKGHSHVYWYRQLPEEGLKFMVYLQKENIIDESGMPKERFSAEFPKEGPSILRIQQVVRGDSAAYFCASSPKLTPPYGYTFGSGTRLTVV.

The CDR3 loop reads CASSQDWAAGNTEAFF. In DNA form, the CDR3 reads TGTGCCAGCAGCCAAGATTGGGCAGCTGGCAACACTGAAGCTTTCTTT. The chain combines TRBV4-2 with TRBJ1-1; D is unresolved. Germline V lookup: CDR1 LGHNA, CDR2 YNFKEQ. V was trimmed by 0 bases and J by 2 bases, leaving 13 bases between them. The CDR3 has 16 amino acids.

The rearrangement links TRBV18 to TRBJ2-1; TRBD1 matches 7 bases. The CDR3 is 16 residues long. J gave up 10 bases and V 4 bases, and 16 bases lay outside the gene matches. Germline CDR1 is KGHSH and CDR2 is LQKENI. CDR3 sequence: CASSLRGTGDMAEQFF. The CDR3 DNA follows: TGTGCCAGCTCACTCCGGGGAACAGGGGATATGGCGGAGCAGTTCTTC.

Note on this clone: The junction and the germline gene differ at one end; a read error may be behind it. Here the CDR3 DNA reads TGTGCCAGCAACCAACGACAGGGGTTCGAGGATTTT. It is translated as CASNQRQGFEDF. The chain recombines TRBV2 with TRBJ2-3; TRBD1 matches 8 bases. CDR1 and CDR2 from the germline V gene are SNHLY and FYNNEI. The length of the CDR3 is 12 residues.

This clone was seen only a few times. The rearrangement links TRBV9 to TRBJ1-1; 9 bases are a match to TRBD1. Germline values: CDR1 SGDLS, CDR2 YYNGEE. Trimming at V came to 1 base and at J to 6 bases, leaving 16 bases not matched to a gene. The CDR3 is made up of 18 amino acids. This CDR3 reads CASSVTGTGILIGAEAFF. The CDR3 nucleotides read TGTGCCAGCAGCGTAACCGGGACAGGGATACTCATCGGCGCTGAAGCTTTCTTT. Based on the CDR3 plus reference TRBV9 and TRBJ1-1, the full variable domain is DSGVTQTPKHLITATGQRVTLRCSPRSGDLSVYWYQQSLDQGLQFLIQYYNGEERAKGNILERFSAQQFPDLHSELNLSSLELGDSALYFCASSVTGTGILIGAEAFFGQGTRLTVV.

This clone was recorded once. The chain uses TRBV7-2 and TRBJ2-7; 10 nucleotides line up with TRBD2. Germline CDR1 reads SGHTA; CDR2 reads FQGNSA. This CDR3 has 15 amino acids. V shed 4 bases, J shed 0 bases, and the junction held 3 bases outside the gene matches. CDR3 sequence reads: CASSSGLAYSYEQYF. DNA of the CDR3: TGTGCCAGCAGCTCGGGACTAGCGTACTCCTACGAGCAGTACTTC. The full variable domain, rest sourced from reference TRBV7-2 and TRBJ2-7, is GAGVSQSPSNKVTEKGKDVELRCDPISGHTALYWYRQSLGQGLEFLIYFQGNSAPDKSGLPSDRFSAERTGGSVSTLTIQRTQQEDSAVYLCASSSGLAYSYEQYFGPGTRLTVT.

The chain employs TRBV6-1 and TRBJ2-7, with 12 bases lining up with TRBD2. With 5 bases clipped from V and 1 base from J, the junction kept 3 bases outside the gene matches. The CDR3 is 15 residues long. Germline CDR1 and CDR2: MNHNS and SASEGT. For the CDR3, the DNA is TGTGCCAGCAGTCGCCTAGCGGGGGGGTCCTACGAGCAGTACTTC. Its protein product is CASSRLAGGSYEQYF.

The chain links TRBV6-1 to TRBJ1-2, with 10 bases matching TRBD1. The J segment lost 8 bases and the V segment lost 3 bases, leaving 3 bases of the junction unmatched. CDR3 size: 13 residues. Germline V gene lookup returns CDR1 MNHNS and CDR2 SASEGT. This CDR3 reads CASSDRDRGGYTF. The CDR3 DNA follows: TGTGCCAGCAGTGACCGGGACAGGGGAGGCTACACCTTC.

J is TRBJ1-2 and V is TRBV30; 10 bases are a match to TRBD1. The germline gives CDR1 GTSNPN, CDR2 SVGIG (reference sequence). The V and J ends lost 1 base and 2 bases, in that order; junction bases with no gene match: 1. The CDR3 runs to 14 residues. CDR3 amino acids: CAWSAGQGNYGYTF. The CDR3 DNA sequence: TGTGCCTGGAGTGCGGGACAGGGGAACTATGGCTACACCTTC.